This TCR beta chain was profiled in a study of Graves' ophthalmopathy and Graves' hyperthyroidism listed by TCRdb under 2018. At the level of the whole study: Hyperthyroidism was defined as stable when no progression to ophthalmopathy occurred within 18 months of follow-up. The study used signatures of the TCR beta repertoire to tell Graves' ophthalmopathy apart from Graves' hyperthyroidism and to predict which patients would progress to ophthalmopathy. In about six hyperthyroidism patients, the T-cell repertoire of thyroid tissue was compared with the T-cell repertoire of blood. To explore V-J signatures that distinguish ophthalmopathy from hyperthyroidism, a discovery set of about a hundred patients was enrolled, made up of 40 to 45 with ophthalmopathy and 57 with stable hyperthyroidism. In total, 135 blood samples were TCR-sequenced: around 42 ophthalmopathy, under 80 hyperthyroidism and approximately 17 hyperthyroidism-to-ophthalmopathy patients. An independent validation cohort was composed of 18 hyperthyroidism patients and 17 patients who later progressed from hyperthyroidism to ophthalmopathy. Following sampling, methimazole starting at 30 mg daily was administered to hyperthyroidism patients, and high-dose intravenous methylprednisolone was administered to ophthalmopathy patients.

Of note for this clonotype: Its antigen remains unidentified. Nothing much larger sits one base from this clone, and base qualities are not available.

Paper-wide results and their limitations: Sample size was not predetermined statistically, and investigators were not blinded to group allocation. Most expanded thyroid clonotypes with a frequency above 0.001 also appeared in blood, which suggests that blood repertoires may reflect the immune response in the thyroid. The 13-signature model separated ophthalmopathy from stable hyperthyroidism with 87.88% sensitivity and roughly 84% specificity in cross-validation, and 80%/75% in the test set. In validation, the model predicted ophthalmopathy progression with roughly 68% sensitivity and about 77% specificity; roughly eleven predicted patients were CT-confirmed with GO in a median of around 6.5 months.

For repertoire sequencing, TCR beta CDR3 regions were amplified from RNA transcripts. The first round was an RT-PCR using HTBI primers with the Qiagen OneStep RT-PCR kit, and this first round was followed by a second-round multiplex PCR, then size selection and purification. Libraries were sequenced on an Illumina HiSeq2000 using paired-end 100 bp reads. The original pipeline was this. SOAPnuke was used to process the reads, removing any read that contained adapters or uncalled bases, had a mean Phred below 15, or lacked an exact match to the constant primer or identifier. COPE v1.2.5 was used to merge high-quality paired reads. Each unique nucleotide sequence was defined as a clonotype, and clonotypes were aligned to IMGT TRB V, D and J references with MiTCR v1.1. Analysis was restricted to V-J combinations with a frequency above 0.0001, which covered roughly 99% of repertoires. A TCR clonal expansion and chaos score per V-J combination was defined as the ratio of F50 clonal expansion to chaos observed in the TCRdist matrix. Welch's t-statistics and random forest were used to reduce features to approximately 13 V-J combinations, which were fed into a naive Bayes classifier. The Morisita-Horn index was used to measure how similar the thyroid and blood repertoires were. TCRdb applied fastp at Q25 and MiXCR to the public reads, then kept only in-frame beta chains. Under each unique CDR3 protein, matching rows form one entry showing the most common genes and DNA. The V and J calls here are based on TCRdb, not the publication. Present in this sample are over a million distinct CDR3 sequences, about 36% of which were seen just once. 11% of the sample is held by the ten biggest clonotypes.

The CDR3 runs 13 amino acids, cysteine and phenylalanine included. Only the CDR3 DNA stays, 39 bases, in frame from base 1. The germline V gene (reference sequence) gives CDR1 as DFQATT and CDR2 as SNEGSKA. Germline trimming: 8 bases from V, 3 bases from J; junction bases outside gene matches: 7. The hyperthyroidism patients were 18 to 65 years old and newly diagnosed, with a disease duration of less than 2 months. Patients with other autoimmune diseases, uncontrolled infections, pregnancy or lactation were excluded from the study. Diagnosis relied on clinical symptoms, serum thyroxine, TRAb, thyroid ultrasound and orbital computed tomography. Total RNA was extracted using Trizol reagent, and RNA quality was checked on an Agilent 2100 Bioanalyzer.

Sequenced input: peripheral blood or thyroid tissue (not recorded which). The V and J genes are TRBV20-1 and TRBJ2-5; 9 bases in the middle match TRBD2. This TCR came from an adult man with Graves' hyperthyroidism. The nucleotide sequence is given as TGCAGTAGTTGGGGCGGGGGGGAAGAGACCCAGTACTTC. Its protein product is CSSWGGGEETQYF.